These 9 T cell receptor beta chains came from one sample sequenced in a study of spatial heterogeneity in lung cancer. TCRdb itself ran the 5' RACE reads through MiXCR, one entry per CDR3 protein. Of 95,000 or so distinct CDR3 sequences in the sample, around 8.6% are singletons; the top ten hold about 7%. The time point here: sample taken at primary tumor resection. In each case, whole RNA from tumor, nontumor lung or frozen PBMC was sequenced unsorted. Sequencing used PBMCs, obtained at surgery. These receptors came from a male donor with early-stage non-small cell lung cancer.

This clonotype was counted at least ten times. V and J are TRBV5-5 and TRBJ1-5; unclear D gene. V shed 2 bases and J shed 3 bases, with 6 bases lying between them. Germline values: CDR1 SGHKS, CDR2 YYEKEE (reference sequence). The CDR3 sequence is 13 residues long. CDR3 sequence: CASSLSLNQPQHF. The CDR3 DNA reads as TGTGCCAGCAGCTTAAGTCTCAATCAGCCCCAGCATTTT.

This clonotype was seen repeatedly, ten times or more. J is TRBJ2-2 and V is TRBV29-1, with TRBD1 matching 7 bases. Losses at the gene ends were 6 bases for V and 1 base for J; bases not matched to a gene: 5. The CDR3 spans 14 residues. Germline-derived CDR1 and CDR2 are SQVTM and ANQGSEA. The CDR3 nucleotides are TGCAGCGTCTTGGGACAGAAGAACACCGGGGAGCTGTTTTTT. Residues: CSVLGQKNTGELFF.

The rearrangement joins TRBV5-5 to TRBJ1-3; D call uncertain. In germline, CDR1 is SGHKS, CDR2 YYEKEE (reference sequence). The V gene lost 4 bases and the J gene lost 0 bases, with 5 bases spanning the gap. The CDR3 is made up of 13 amino acids. CDR3 sequence (DNA): TGTGCCAGCAGCGGGAACTCTGGAAACACCATATATTTT. This sequence encodes CASSGNSGNTIYF.

The CDR3 region is CASSHRDTNEKLFF. DNA of the CDR3: TGTGCCAGCAGCCACAGGGACACTAATGAAAAACTGTTTTTT. The chain combines TRBV3-1 with TRBJ1-4, with a possible D match to TRBD1 (5 bases). Germline CDR1 is LGHDT and CDR2 is YNNKEL (reference sequence). CDR3 length: 14 residues. With 3 bases removed from V and 2 bases from J, the gap between germline ends came to 7 bases.

This clonotype appeared many times. The CDR3 protein is CASSQGSYNEQFF. In DNA form, the CDR3 reads TGTGCCAGCAGCCAGGGCTCCTACAATGAGCAGTTCTTC. The V and J genes are TRBV11-2 and TRBJ2-1; the D gene is possibly TRBD1 (5 bases). CDR1 is SGHAT and CDR2 is FQNNGV in the germline V gene. This CDR3 is 13 amino acids long. Trimming stripped 5 bases from V and 0 bases from J, with 5 bases between.

This clonotype showed up many times. V gene TRBV20-1 combines with J gene TRBJ2-7, with unresolved D. The CDR3 runs 13 residues. Trimming pared 4 bases from V and 2 bases from J, leaving 12 bases between. Germline V gene lookup returns CDR1 DFQATT and CDR2 SNEGSKA (reference sequence). CDR3 bases: TGCAGTGCTACTAATTCACCAGCCTACGAGCAGTACTTC. Protein product: CSATNSPAYEQYF.

This clonotype was seen repeatedly, ten times or more. The chain employs TRBV29-1 and TRBJ1-2; 8 bases map to TRBD1. The CDR3 contains 15 residues. Per the germline V gene, CDR1 is SQVTM and CDR2 is ANQGSEA. V lost 4 bases, J lost 2 bases, and 9 bases stayed unmatched. CDR3 DNA sequence: TGCAGCGTTGGTGGGGGGACAGGCGGGAACTATGGCTACACCTTC. Amino acids: CSVGGGTGGNYGYTF. The full variable domain, with the rest looked up from reference TRBV29-1 and TRBJ1-2, is SAVISQKPSRDICQRGTSLTIQCQVDSQVTMMFWYRQQPGQSLTLIATANQGSEATYESGFVIDKFPISRPNLTFSTLTVSNMSPEDSSIYLCSVGGGTGGNYGYTFGSGTRLTVV.

This clonotype was detected many times. This chain uses TRBV5-4 with TRBJ2-6; unclear D gene. V shed 4 bases and J shed 0 bases, with 11 bases lying between them. The CDR3 totals 16 residues. Germline CDR1 reads SGHNT; CDR2 reads YYREEE (reference sequence). The CDR3 reads CASSPAGISGANVLTF. The CDR3 nucleotides are TGTGCCAGCAGCCCGGCAGGAATCTCTGGGGCCAACGTCCTGACTTTC.

This clonotype was detected only a few times. The chain couples TRBV19 to TRBJ1-2, with D maybe TRBD1 (5 bases). The CDR3 spans 14 residues. Trimming took off 0 bases at V and 4 bases at J, with 9 bases between the two ends. Germline assignment: CDR1 LNHDA and CDR2 SQIVND (reference sequence). CDR3 sequence reads: CASSIEDTRYGYTF. The DNA for the CDR3 is TGTGCCAGTAGTATAGAGGACACCCGCTATGGCTACACCTTC.